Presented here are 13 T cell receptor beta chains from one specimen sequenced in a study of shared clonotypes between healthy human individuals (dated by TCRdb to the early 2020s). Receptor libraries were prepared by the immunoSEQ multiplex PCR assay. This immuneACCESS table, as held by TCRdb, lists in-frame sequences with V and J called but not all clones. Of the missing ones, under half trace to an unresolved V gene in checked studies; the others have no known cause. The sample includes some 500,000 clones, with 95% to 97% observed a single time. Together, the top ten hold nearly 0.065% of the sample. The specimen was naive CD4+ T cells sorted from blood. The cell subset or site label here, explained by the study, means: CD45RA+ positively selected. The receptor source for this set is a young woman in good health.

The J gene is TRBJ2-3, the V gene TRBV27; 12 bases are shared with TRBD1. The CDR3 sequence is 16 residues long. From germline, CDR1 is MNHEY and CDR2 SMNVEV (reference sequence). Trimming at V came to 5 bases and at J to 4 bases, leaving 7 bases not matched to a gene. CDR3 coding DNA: TGTGCCAGCAGTCGCCCCGGGACAGGGGGCTCAGATACGCAGTATTTT. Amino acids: CASSRPGTGGSDTQYF.

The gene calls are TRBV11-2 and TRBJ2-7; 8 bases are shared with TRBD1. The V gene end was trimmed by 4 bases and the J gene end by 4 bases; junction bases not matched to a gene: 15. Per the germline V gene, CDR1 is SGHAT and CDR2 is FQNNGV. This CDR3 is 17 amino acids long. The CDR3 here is CASSSGENRGVRYEQYF. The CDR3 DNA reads TGTGCCAGCAGCTCTGGGGAGAACAGGGGGGTTAGGTACGAGCAGTACTTC. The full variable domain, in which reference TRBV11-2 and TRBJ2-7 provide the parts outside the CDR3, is EAGVAQSPRYKIIEKRQSVAFWCNPISGHATLYWYQQILGQGPKLLIQFQNNGVVDDSQLPKDRFSAERLKGVDSTLKIQPAKLEDSAVYLCASSSGENRGVRYEQYFGPGTRLTVT.

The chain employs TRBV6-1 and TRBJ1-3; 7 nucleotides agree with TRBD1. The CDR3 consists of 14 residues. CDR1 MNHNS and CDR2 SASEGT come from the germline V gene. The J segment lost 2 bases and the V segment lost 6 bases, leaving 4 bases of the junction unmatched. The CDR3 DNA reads TGTGCCAGCAGGGGACAGAGTCCTGGAAACACCATATATTTT. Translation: CASRGQSPGNTIYF.

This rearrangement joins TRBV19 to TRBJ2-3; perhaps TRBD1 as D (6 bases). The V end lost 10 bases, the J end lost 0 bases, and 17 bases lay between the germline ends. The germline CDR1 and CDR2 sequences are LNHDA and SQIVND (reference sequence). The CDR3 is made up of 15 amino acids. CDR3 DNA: TGTGCCACCCGGGCGAGTACAGGGAGCACAGATACGCAGTATTTT. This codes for CATRASTGSTDTQYF.

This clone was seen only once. CDR3 loop: CASSPGLVSEQYF. The CDR3 DNA follows: TGTGCCAGTAGCCCCGGACTAGTTAGCGAGCAGTACTTC. V is TRBV19 and J is TRBJ2-7, with 7 positions matching TRBD2. V gave up 6 bases and J gave up 6 bases; unmatched junction bases: 8. The germline V gene encodes CDR1 LNHDA and CDR2 SQIVND (reference sequence). CDR3 length equals 13 residues.

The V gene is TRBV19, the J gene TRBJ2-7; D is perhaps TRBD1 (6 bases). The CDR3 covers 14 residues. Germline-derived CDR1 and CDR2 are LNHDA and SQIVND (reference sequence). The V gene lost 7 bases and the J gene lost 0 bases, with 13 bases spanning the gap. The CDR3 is CASNSGQNSYEQYF. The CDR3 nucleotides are TGTGCCAGTAACTCCGGACAGAACTCCTACGAGCAGTACTTC. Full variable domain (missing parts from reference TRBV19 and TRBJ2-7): DGGITQSPKYLFRKEGQNVTLSCEQNLNHDAMYWYRQDPGQGLRLIYYSQIVNDFQKGDIAEGYSVSREKKESFPLTVTSAQKNPTAFYLCASNSGQNSYEQYFGPGTRLTVT.

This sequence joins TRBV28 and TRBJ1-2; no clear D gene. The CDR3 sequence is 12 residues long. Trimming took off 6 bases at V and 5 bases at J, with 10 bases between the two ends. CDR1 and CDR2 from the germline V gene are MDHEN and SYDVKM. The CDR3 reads CASSPRGYGYTF. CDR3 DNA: TGTGCCAGCAGCCCCCGCGGGTATGGCTACACCTTC.

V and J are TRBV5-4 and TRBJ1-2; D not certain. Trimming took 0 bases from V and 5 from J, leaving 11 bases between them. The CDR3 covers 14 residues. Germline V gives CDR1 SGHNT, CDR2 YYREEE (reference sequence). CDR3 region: CASSLVTPYYGYTF. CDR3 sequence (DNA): TGTGCCAGCAGCTTGGTCACACCTTATTATGGCTACACCTTC. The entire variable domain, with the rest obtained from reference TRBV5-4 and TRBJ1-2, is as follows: ETGVTQSPTHLIKTRGQQVTLRCSSQSGHNTVSWYQQALGQGPQFIFQYYREEENGRGNFPPRFSGLQFPNYSSELNVNALELDDSALYLCASSLVTPYYGYTFGSGTRLTVV.

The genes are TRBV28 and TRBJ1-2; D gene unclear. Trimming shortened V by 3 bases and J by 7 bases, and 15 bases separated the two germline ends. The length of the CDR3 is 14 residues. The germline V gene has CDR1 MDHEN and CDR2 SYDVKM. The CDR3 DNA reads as TGTGCCAGCAGTTTGTCTCGAGGGCTTTCTGGCTACACCTTC. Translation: CASSLSRGLSGYTF.

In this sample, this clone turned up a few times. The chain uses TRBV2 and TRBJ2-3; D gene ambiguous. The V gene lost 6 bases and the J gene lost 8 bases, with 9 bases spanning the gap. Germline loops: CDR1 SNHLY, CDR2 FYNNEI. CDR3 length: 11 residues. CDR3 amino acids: CASRTDATQYF. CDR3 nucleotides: TGTGCCAGCAGGACGGACGCTACGCAGTATTTT.

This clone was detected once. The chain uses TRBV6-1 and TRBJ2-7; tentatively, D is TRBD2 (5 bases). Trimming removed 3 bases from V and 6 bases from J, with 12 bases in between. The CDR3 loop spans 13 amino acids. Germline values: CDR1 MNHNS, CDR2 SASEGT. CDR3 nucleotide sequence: TGTGCCAGCAGTGACCAGCTAGGAGGCGAGCAGTACTTC. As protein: CASSDQLGGEQYF.

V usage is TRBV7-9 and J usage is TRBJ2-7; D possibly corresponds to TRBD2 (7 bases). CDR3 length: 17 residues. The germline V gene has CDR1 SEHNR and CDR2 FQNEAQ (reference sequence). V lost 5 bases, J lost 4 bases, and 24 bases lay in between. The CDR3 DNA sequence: TGTGCCAGCAGCCCCTCGGGGGGCCCGGGAGGCCTTTACGAGCAGTACTTC. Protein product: CASSPSGGPGGLYEQYF.

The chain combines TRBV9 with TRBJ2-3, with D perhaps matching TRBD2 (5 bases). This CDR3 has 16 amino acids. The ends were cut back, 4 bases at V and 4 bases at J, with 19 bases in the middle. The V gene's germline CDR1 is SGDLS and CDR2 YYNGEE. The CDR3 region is CASSPSLVGVADTQYF. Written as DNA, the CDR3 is TGTGCCAGCAGCCCCAGCTTGGTGGGAGTAGCAGATACGCAGTATTTT.